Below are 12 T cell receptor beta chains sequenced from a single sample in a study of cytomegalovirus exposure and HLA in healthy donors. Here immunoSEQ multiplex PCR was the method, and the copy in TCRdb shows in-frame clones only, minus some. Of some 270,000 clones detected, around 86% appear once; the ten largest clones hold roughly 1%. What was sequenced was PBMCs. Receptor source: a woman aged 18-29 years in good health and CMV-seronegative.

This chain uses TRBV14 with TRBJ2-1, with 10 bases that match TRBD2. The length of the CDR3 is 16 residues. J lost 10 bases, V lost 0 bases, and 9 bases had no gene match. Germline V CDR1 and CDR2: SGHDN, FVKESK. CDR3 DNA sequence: TGTGCCAGCAGCCAAGAAGACGGGCTAGCGGGAGACGAGCAGTTCTTC. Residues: CASSQEDGLAGDEQFF.

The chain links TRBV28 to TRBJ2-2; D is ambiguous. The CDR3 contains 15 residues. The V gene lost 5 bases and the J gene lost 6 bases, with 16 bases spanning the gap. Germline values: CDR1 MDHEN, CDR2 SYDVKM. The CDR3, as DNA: TGTGCCAGCAGTGTAATTACGGTAACGTCCGGGGAGCTGTTTTTT. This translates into CASSVITVTSGELFF.

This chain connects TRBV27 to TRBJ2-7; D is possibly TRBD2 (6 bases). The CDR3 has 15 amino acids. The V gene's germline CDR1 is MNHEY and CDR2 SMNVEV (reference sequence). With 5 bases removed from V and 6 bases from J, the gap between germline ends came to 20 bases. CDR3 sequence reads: CASSPLEGGPREQYF. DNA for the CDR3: TGTGCCAGCAGTCCCCTGGAGGGAGGCCCTCGCGAGCAGTACTTC.

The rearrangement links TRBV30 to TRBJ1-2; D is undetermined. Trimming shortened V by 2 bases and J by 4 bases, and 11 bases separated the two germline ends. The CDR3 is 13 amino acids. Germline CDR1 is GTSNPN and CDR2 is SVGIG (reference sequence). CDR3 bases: TGTGCCTGGAGTCACAGAACCTCCTATGGCTACACCTTC. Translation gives CAWSHRTSYGYTF. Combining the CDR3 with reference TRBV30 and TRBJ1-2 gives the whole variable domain SQTIHQWPATLVQPVGSPLSLECTVEGTSNPNLYWYRQAAGRGLQLLFYSVGIGQISSEVPQNLSASRPQDRQFILSSKKLLLSDSGFYLCAWSHRTSYGYTFGSGTRLTVV.

Written as DNA, the CDR3 is TGTGCCAGCAGGGCGACAGGGTTGAACACTGAAGCTTTCTTT. It codes for CASRATGLNTEAFF. The chain is built from TRBV6-6 and TRBJ1-1, with TRBD1 identical over 7 bases. V lost 6 bases, J lost 0 bases, and 4 bases stayed unmatched. Germline V gene sequence: CDR1 MNHNY, CDR2 SVGAGI (reference sequence). CDR3 size: 14 residues.

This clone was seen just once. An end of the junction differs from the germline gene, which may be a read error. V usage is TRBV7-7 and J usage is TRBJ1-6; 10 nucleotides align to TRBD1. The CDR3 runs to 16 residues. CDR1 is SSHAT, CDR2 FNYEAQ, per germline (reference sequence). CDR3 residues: CASSSGQGPHNSPLHF. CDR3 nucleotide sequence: TGTGCTAGCAGCTCGGGACAGGGGCCCCATAATTCACCCCTCCACTTT.

The DNA for the CDR3 is TGTGCCAGCAGCCCGCCCCAGACAGGGCTCTATGGCTACACCTTC. Protein sequence: CASSPPQTGLYGYTF. The chain couples TRBV5-6 to TRBJ1-2; TRBD1 agrees at 7 bases. V gave up 4 bases and J gave up 4 bases; unmatched junction bases: 10. Looked up from germline, CDR1 is SGHDT and CDR2 is YYEEEE. The CDR3 runs to 15 residues.

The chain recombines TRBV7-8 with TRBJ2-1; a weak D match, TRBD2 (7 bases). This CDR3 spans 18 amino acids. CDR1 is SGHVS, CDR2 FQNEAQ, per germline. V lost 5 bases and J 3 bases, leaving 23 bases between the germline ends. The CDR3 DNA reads TGTGCCAGCAGCCCCCCACGCCGGGGGGCTCTAAGCTACAATGAGCAGTTCTTC. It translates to CASSPPRRGALSYNEQFF.

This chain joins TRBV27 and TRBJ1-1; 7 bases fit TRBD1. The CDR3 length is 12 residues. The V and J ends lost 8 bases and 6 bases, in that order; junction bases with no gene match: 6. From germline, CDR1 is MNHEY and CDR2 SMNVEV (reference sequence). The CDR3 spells CASGFGTAEAFF. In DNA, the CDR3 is TGTGCCAGCGGCTTTGGGACAGCTGAAGCTTTCTTT.

The CDR3: CASSYTYRDSRGYTF. As DNA, the CDR3 is TGTGCCAGCAGTTACACCTACCGGGACAGCCGGGGCTACACCTTC. The chain carries TRBV6-5 and TRBJ1-2; 7 bases fit TRBD1. This CDR3 has 15 residues. The germline V gene has CDR1 MNHEY and CDR2 SVGAGI. Germline trimming cut 2 bases from V and 8 bases from J; bases unmatched to any gene: 11.

The CDR3 is CASSQEGVSGANVLTF. The CDR3 coding sequence is TGCGCCAGCAGCCAAGAAGGAGTATCTGGGGCCAACGTCCTGACTTTC. The chain couples TRBV4-3 to TRBJ2-6, with no clear D. V shed 0 bases and J shed 1 base, with 7 bases lying between them. The germline V gene encodes CDR1 LGHNA and CDR2 YSLEER. CDR3 length equals 16 residues.

The CDR3 protein is CAWREGADTQYF. DNA for the CDR3: TGTGCCTGGAGAGAGGGGGCGGATACGCAGTATTTT. The rearrangement uses TRBV30 and TRBJ2-3; 7 bases are shared with TRBD1. The CDR3 spans 12 residues. Germline V gives CDR1 GTSNPN, CDR2 SVGIG (reference sequence). Trimming at V came to 3 bases and at J to 6 bases, leaving 3 bases not matched to a gene.